This is a list of T cell receptor beta chains from one sample in a study of blood T cell repertoires in COVID-19. Assay: immunoSEQ multiplex PCR; the TCRdb copy retains only in-frame clones and omits some. The top ten clones hold around 3.4% of a sample with 250,000 to 300,000 clones, over 70% of them seen once. Sequenced sample: peripheral blood. Every receptor here comes from a woman at least 80 years old with acute or convalescent COVID-19. The CDR3 runs from the conserved cysteine through the conserved F or W. The order of the fields is J gene, CDR3 length, D gene, V gene, clone size, CDR3 protein, CDR3 DNA. D genes are given only for firm matches. The size entry is marked missing in some rows and otherwise reads once, few, many or a size class.

j_gene: TRBJ2-5
len: 16
d_gene: TRBD2
v_gene: TRBV29-1
abundance: NA
CDR3aa: CSVGPATSGGWETQYF
CDR3nt: TGCAGCGTTGGTCCCGCGACTAGCGGGGGGTGGGAGACCCAGTACTTC

j_gene: TRBJ2-7
len: 16
d_gene: NA
v_gene: TRBV15
abundance: once
CDR3aa: CATSRDPAGRVYEQYF
CDR3nt: TGTGCCACCAGCAGAGATCCGGCGGGGAGAGTCTACGAGCAGTACTTC

j_gene: TRBJ2-3
len: 14
d_gene: NA
v_gene: TRBV5-1
abundance: NA
CDR3aa: CASSRNPGTDTQYF
CDR3nt: TGCGCCAGCAGCCGCAACCCAGGGACAGATACGCAGTATTTT

j_gene: TRBJ1-1
len: 15
d_gene: NA
v_gene: TRBV6-5
abundance: NA
CDR3aa: CASSYSARGGTEAFF
CDR3nt: TGTGCCAGCAGTTACTCGGCCAGGGGTGGAACTGAAGCTTTCTTT

j_gene: TRBJ1-2
len: 16
d_gene: TRBD1
v_gene: TRBV10-1
abundance: few
CDR3aa: CASRDLITGGNYGYTF
CDR3nt: TGCGCCAGCAGAGACTTAATCACAGGGGGGAACTATGGCTACACCTTC

j_gene: TRBJ1-1
len: 14
d_gene: NA
v_gene: TRBV7-9
abundance: NA
CDR3aa: CASSPTSTGPEAFF
CDR3nt: TGTGCCAGCAGCCCTACCTCGACTGGCCCCGAGGCTTTCTTT

j_gene: TRBJ2-6
len: 14
d_gene: TRBD2
v_gene: TRBV6-5
abundance: NA
CDR3aa: CASSRGGGANVLTF
CDR3nt: TGTGCCAGCAGCCGGGGGGGAGGGGCCAACGTCCTGACTTTC

j_gene: TRBJ1-1
len: 15
d_gene: TRBD1
v_gene: TRBV29-1
abundance: NA
CDR3aa: CSVGSRQGGYTEAFF
CDR3nt: TGCAGCGTTGGGAGCAGACAGGGAGGATACACTGAAGCTTTCTTT

j_gene: TRBJ1-1
len: 13
d_gene: NA
v_gene: TRBV10-3
abundance: many
CDR3aa: CATRQEQYTEAFF
CDR3nt: TGTGCCACCAGACAGGAACAATACACTGAAGCTTTCTTT

j_gene: TRBJ1-6
len: 15
d_gene: TRBD1
v_gene: TRBV6-6
abundance: NA
CDR3aa: CASSFSGQGVSPLHF
CDR3nt: TGTGCCAGCAGTTTCTCGGGACAGGGGGTTTCACCCCTCCACTTT

j_gene: TRBJ1-2
len: 13
d_gene: NA
v_gene: TRBV7-2
abundance: once
CDR3aa: CAPEPDGGYGYTF
CDR3nt: TGTGCGCCAGAACCGGACGGAGGTTATGGCTACACCTTC

j_gene: TRBJ1-5
len: 15
d_gene: NA
v_gene: TRBV7-2
abundance: NA
CDR3aa: CASSVSQGGDQPQHF
CDR3nt: TGTGCCAGCAGCGTGAGTCAGGGAGGGGATCAGCCCCAGCATTTT

j_gene: TRBJ1-2
len: 14
d_gene: NA
v_gene: TRBV2
abundance: NA
CDR3aa: CASSVRETNYGYTF
CDR3nt: TGTGCCAGCAGTGTTAGGGAGACTAACTATGGCTACACCTTC

j_gene: TRBJ2-4
len: 14
d_gene: NA
v_gene: TRBV7-9
abundance: NA
CDR3aa: CASSPQGGKNIQYF
CDR3nt: TGTGCCAGCTCCCCTCAGGGTGGAAAAAACATTCAGTACTTC

j_gene: TRBJ1-6
len: 16
d_gene: TRBD1
v_gene: TRBV6-5
abundance: few
CDR3aa: CASSYSTGIGNSPLHF
CDR3nt: TGTGCCAGCAGTTACTCGACAGGGATCGGTAATTCACCCCTCCACTTT

j_gene: TRBJ2-6
len: 18
d_gene: TRBD1
v_gene: TRBV9
abundance: NA
CDR3aa: CASSVGGTATSGANVLTF
CDR3nt: TGTGCCAGCAGCGTAGGGGGGACAGCCACCTCTGGGGCCAACGTCCTGACTTTC

j_gene: TRBJ1-1
len: 13
d_gene: NA
v_gene: TRBV5-1
abundance: few
CDR3aa: CASSLEQNTEAFF
CDR3nt: TGCGCCAGCAGCTTGGAACAAAACACTGAAGCTTTCTTT

j_gene: TRBJ2-3
len: 14
d_gene: NA
v_gene: TRBV18
abundance: few
CDR3aa: CASSPFSSTDTQYF
CDR3nt: TGTGCCAGCTCACCTTTCAGTAGCACAGATACGCAGTATTTT

j_gene: TRBJ2-1
len: 17
d_gene: TRBD1
v_gene: TRBV15
abundance: once
CDR3aa: CATSRARQGITAGEQFF
CDR3nt: TGTGCCACCAGCAGAGCCCGACAGGGGATAACTGCTGGCGAGCAGTTCTTC

j_gene: TRBJ1-6
len: 18
d_gene: NA
v_gene: TRBV19
abundance: NA
CDR3aa: CASTPGLGRADNNSPLHF
CDR3nt: TGTGCCAGTACTCCGGGACTAGGGAGGGCGGATAATAATTCACCCCTCCACTTT

j_gene: TRBJ2-2
len: 18
d_gene: TRBD2
v_gene: TRBV10-3
abundance: NA
CDR3aa: CATKNLLAGTRGTGELFF
CDR3nt: TGTGCCACAAAGAATTTATTAGCGGGGACCCGAGGGACCGGGGAGCTGTTTTTT

j_gene: TRBJ2-2
len: 18
d_gene: NA
v_gene: TRBV27
abundance: NA
CDR3aa: CASSHRRGGVGNTGELFF
CDR3nt: TGTGCCAGCAGTCATCGCAGGGGTGGGGTTGGCAACACCGGGGAGCTGTTTTTT

j_gene: TRBJ2-3
len: 16
d_gene: TRBD2
v_gene: TRBV5-4
abundance: NA
CDR3aa: CASSLSGGGAGDTQYF
CDR3nt: TGTGCCAGCAGCTTGTCCGGCGGGGGGGCAGGGGATACGCAGTATTTT

j_gene: TRBJ2-2
len: 15
d_gene: NA
v_gene: TRBV9
abundance: few
CDR3aa: CASSLRQDNTGELFF
CDR3nt: TGTGCCAGCAGCTTAAGACAGGACAACACCGGGGAGCTGTTTTTT

j_gene: TRBJ1-1
len: 11
d_gene: TRBD1
v_gene: TRBV20-1
abundance: NA
CDR3aa: CRGGQGPEAFF
CDR3nt: TGCAGGGGGGGACAGGGCCCTGAAGCTTTCTTT

j_gene: TRBJ1-2
len: 13
d_gene: NA
v_gene: TRBV20-1
abundance: few
CDR3aa: CSASSGLNYGYTF
CDR3nt: TGCAGTGCTAGTTCAGGGCTGAACTATGGCTACACCTTC

j_gene: TRBJ1-6
len: 13
d_gene: NA
v_gene: TRBV2
abundance: NA
CDR3aa: CASAGTSNSPLHF
CDR3nt: TGTGCCAGCGCCGGGACATCTAATTCACCCCTCCACTTT

j_gene: TRBJ2-7
len: 13
d_gene: TRBD1
v_gene: TRBV18
abundance: few
CDR3aa: CASSPYRGAEQYF
CDR3nt: TGTGCCAGCTCACCCTACAGGGGGGCCGAGCAGTACTTC

j_gene: TRBJ2-1
len: 11
d_gene: TRBD2
v_gene: TRBV6-6
abundance: NA
CDR3aa: CASRNSGGQFF
CDR3nt: TGTGCCAGCAGAAATAGCGGGGGTCAGTTCTTC

j_gene: TRBJ1-6
len: 14
d_gene: TRBD1
v_gene: TRBV2
abundance: NA
CDR3aa: CASRADRGNSPLHF
CDR3nt: TGTGCCAGCAGGGCCGACAGGGGGAATTCACCCCTCCACTTT

j_gene: TRBJ1-3
len: 12
d_gene: NA
v_gene: TRBV7-8
abundance: NA
CDR3aa: CASSSPSHTIYF
CDR3nt: TGTGCCAGCAGCTCCCCTTCCCACACCATATATTTT

j_gene: TRBJ1-2
len: 14
d_gene: NA
v_gene: TRBV9
abundance: few
CDR3aa: CASSVARPRDGYTF
CDR3nt: TGTGCCAGCAGCGTAGCTCGGCCCCGGGATGGCTACACCTTC

j_gene: TRBJ2-7
len: 17
d_gene: TRBD2
v_gene: TRBV18
abundance: NA
CDR3aa: CASSPPGLALAIAEQYF
CDR3nt: TGTGCCAGCTCACCACCAGGACTAGCCCTGGCTATTGCCGAGCAGTACTTC

j_gene: TRBJ1-5
len: 16
d_gene: TRBD1
v_gene: TRBV5-7
abundance: many
CDR3aa: CASSLARAGGGQPQHF
CDR3nt: TGTGCCAGCAGCTTGGCCAGGGCAGGGGGCGGCCAGCCCCAGCATTTT

j_gene: TRBJ2-2
len: 14
d_gene: NA
v_gene: TRBV6-2/TRBV6-3
abundance: NA
CDR3aa: CASSFAVTTGELFF
CDR3nt: TGTGCCAGCAGTTTCGCAGTGACAACCGGGGAGCTGTTTTTT

j_gene: TRBJ2-7
len: 15
d_gene: NA
v_gene: TRBV9
abundance: few
CDR3aa: CASSVEGTGSREQYF
CDR3nt: TGTGCCAGCAGCGTAGAAGGCACAGGGTCTCGCGAGCAGTACTTC

j_gene: TRBJ1-4
len: 13
d_gene: NA
v_gene: TRBV18
abundance: NA
CDR3aa: CASSPGRQEKLFF
CDR3nt: TGTGCCAGCTCACCAGGCAGGCAGGAAAAACTGTTTTTT

j_gene: TRBJ2-7
len: 14
d_gene: TRBD2
v_gene: TRBV19
abundance: few
CDR3aa: CASSIYAGGYEQYF
CDR3nt: TGTGCCAGTAGTATTTACGCGGGGGGGTACGAGCAGTACTTC

j_gene: TRBJ1-2
len: 12
d_gene: TRBD1
v_gene: TRBV19
abundance: NA
CDR3aa: CASSGTGLGYTF
CDR3nt: TGTGCCAGTAGTGGGACAGGGCTAGGCTACACCTTC

j_gene: TRBJ2-7
len: 13
d_gene: TRBD1
v_gene: TRBV4-1
abundance: NA
CDR3aa: CASSRSGGYEQYF
CDR3nt: TGCGCCAGCAGCCGGTCAGGGGGCTACGAGCAGTACTTC

j_gene: TRBJ2-5
len: 15
d_gene: TRBD1
v_gene: TRBV7-9
abundance: NA
CDR3aa: CASSPGQVMVETQYF
CDR3nt: TGTGCCAGCAGCCCCGGACAGGTTATGGTGGAGACCCAGTACTTC

j_gene: TRBJ1-5
len: 14
d_gene: NA
v_gene: TRBV25-1
abundance: NA
CDR3aa: CASSVQGSNQPQHF
CDR3nt: TGTGCCAGCAGTGTGCAGGGTAGCAATCAGCCCCAGCATTTT

j_gene: TRBJ2-7
len: 15
d_gene: TRBD1
v_gene: TRBV15
abundance: once
CDR3aa: CATSRGRDRVSEQYF
CDR3nt: TGTGCCACCAGCAGAGGCCGAGACAGGGTGAGCGAGCAGTACTTC

j_gene: TRBJ1-2
len: 14
d_gene: NA
v_gene: TRBV28
abundance: NA
CDR3aa: CASSSTGRWYGYTF
CDR3nt: TGTGCCAGCAGTTCCACAGGGAGATGGTATGGCTACACCTTC

j_gene: TRBJ2-1
len: 15
d_gene: NA
v_gene: TRBV2
abundance: NA
CDR3aa: CASSEQGGPYNEQFF
CDR3nt: TGTGCCAGCAGTGAACAAGGGGGTCCCTACAATGAGCAGTTCTTC

j_gene: TRBJ2-7
len: 16
d_gene: TRBD2
v_gene: TRBV2
abundance: few
CDR3aa: CASTKSGTSGSYEQYF
CDR3nt: TGTGCCAGCACCAAGAGTGGGACTAGCGGTTCCTACGAGCAGTACTTC

j_gene: TRBJ2-5
len: 15
d_gene: NA
v_gene: TRBV5-1
abundance: few
CDR3aa: CASSLAGSAGETQYF
CDR3nt: TGCGCCAGCAGCTTGGCCGGGTCGGCAGGGGAGACCCAGTACTTC

j_gene: TRBJ1-1
len: 13
d_gene: NA
v_gene: TRBV6-5
abundance: once
CDR3aa: CASRSQGNTEAFF
CDR3nt: TGTGCCAGCAGAAGCCAGGGGAACACTGAAGCTTTCTTT

j_gene: TRBJ2-7
len: 16
d_gene: TRBD1
v_gene: TRBV9
abundance: NA
CDR3aa: CASSVEPGQFSSEQYF
CDR3nt: TGTGCCAGCAGCGTAGAACCGGGACAGTTTTCGTCCGAGCAGTACTTC

j_gene: TRBJ2-7
len: 14
d_gene: NA
v_gene: TRBV27
abundance: NA
CDR3aa: CASNQYRGGDEQYF
CDR3nt: TGTGCCAGCAACCAATACAGGGGGGGAGACGAGCAGTACTTC

j_gene: TRBJ2-3
len: 16
d_gene: TRBD1
v_gene: TRBV5-1
abundance: NA
CDR3aa: CASSLGGGQGQDTQYF
CDR3nt: TGCGCCAGCAGCTTGGGCGGGGGACAGGGTCAAGATACGCAGTATTTT

j_gene: TRBJ1-2
len: 17
d_gene: NA
v_gene: TRBV5-1
abundance: NA
CDR3aa: CASSLGTQGTLNYGYTF
CDR3nt: TGCGCCAGCAGTCTTGGAACACAGGGAACTCTGAACTATGGCTACACCTTC

j_gene: TRBJ1-1
len: 14
d_gene: TRBD1
v_gene: TRBV5-4
abundance: NA
CDR3aa: CASSKGQGFTEAFF
CDR3nt: TGTGCCAGCAGCAAAGGACAGGGGTTCACTGAAGCTTTCTTT

j_gene: TRBJ2-1
len: 15
d_gene: TRBD2
v_gene: TRBV4-3
abundance: many
CDR3aa: CASSQELGGADEQFF
CDR3nt: TGCGCCAGCAGCCAAGAGCTCGGGGGGGCCGATGAGCAGTTCTTC

j_gene: TRBJ1-5
len: 14
d_gene: NA
v_gene: TRBV2
abundance: NA
CDR3aa: CASSERSENQPQHF
CDR3nt: TGTGCCAGCAGTGAACGGAGTGAAAATCAGCCCCAGCATTTT

j_gene: TRBJ1-2
len: 14
d_gene: NA
v_gene: TRBV27
abundance: NA
CDR3aa: CASSFHRTNYGYTF
CDR3nt: TGTGCCAGCAGTTTTCACAGAACTAACTATGGCTACACCTTC

j_gene: TRBJ2-7
len: 15
d_gene: TRBD2
v_gene: TRBV4-3
abundance: NA
CDR3aa: CASSREGRGGYEQYF
CDR3nt: TGCGCCAGCAGCAGAGAAGGGCGGGGGGGGTACGAGCAGTACTTC

j_gene: TRBJ1-4
len: 15
d_gene: TRBD1
v_gene: TRBV11-2
abundance: NA
CDR3aa: CASSLEQGLSEKLFF
CDR3nt: TGTGCCAGCAGCTTAGAACAGGGGCTCTCTGAAAAACTGTTTTTT

j_gene: TRBJ2-7
len: 16
d_gene: TRBD2
v_gene: TRBV27
abundance: NA
CDR3aa: CASSLSSSGRVYEQYF
CDR3nt: TGTGCCAGCAGTTTATCGTCTAGCGGGAGGGTCTACGAGCAGTACTTC